Shown below are 24 T cell receptor beta chains from a single sample sequenced in a study of molecular identifiers for immune sequencing clone quantification. A single record per CDR3 protein comes from TCRdb applying MiXCR to the PCR reads. The table has about 320,000 distinct CDR3 sequences, roughly 24% seen once; the top ten hold around 0.74%. Sequencing used naive CD8+ T cells from blood, with Jurkat cell RNA spiked in. Subset given: FACS-sorted CD8+CD4-CCR7+CD45RA+ naive T cells. The receptors stem from a human donor in good health. Some libraries in this study had Jurkat cell RNA spiked in.

This clonotype was counted a few times. The chain is built from TRBV29-1 and TRBJ2-7, with 7 bases fitting TRBD2. Trimming cost V 3 bases and J 1 base; bases outside gene matches: 3. CDR3 length: 13 amino acids. Germline V CDR1 and CDR2: SQVTM, ANQGSEA. The CDR3 loop reads CSVESGESYEQYF. CDR3 in DNA: TGCAGCGTTGAGAGCGGGGAGTCCTACGAGCAGTACTTC.

This clonotype was detected a few times. This chain uses TRBV6-2 or TRBV6-3 with TRBJ2-7; 7 bases align to TRBD1. This CDR3 contains 14 residues. Germline V gives CDR1 MNHEY, CDR2 SVGEGT. Trimming cost V 2 bases and J 3 bases; bases outside gene matches: 4. In DNA form, the CDR3 reads TGTGCCAGCAGTTACGCCGCAGGGGGCTACGAGCAGTACTTC. It translates to CASSYAAGGYEQYF.

This clonotype appeared many times. For the CDR3, the DNA is TGTGCCAGCAGCCCCACTTTTGGGGCCAACGTCCTGACTTTC. Its protein product is CASSPTFGANVLTF. The chain joins TRBV7-9 to TRBJ2-6; no clear D gene. Trimming cost V 5 bases and J 3 bases, with 8 bases left between them. Germline CDR1 and CDR2: SEHNR and FQNEAQ (reference sequence). The CDR3 extends over 14 amino acids.

This chain joins TRBV11-3 and TRBJ2-6; TRBD1 matches at 8 bases. The V gene's germline CDR1 is SGHNT and CDR2 YENEEA. The CDR3 is 17 amino acids. V gave up 5 bases and J gave up 0 bases; unmatched junction bases: 6. CDR3 sequence: CASSPGQGNSGANVLTF. As DNA, the CDR3 is TGTGCCAGCAGCCCCGGACAGGGAAACTCTGGGGCCAACGTCCTGACTTTC.

For this clonotype: A much larger clone sits a single nucleotide away, making a read error possible. The chain uses TRBV6-1 and TRBJ2-6; maybe TRBD2 (7 bases). V was clipped by 2 bases and J by 4 bases, with 12 bases between them. The germline V gene encodes CDR1 MNHNS and CDR2 SASEGT. The CDR3 extends over 16 amino acids. The CDR3 protein is CASSENGGTGANVLTF. CDR3 DNA: TGTGCCAGCAGTGAAAACGGGGGGACAGGGGCCAACGTCCTGACTTTC.

There are many counts of this clonotype. The chain employs TRBV4-1 and TRBJ2-1; 14 positions agree with TRBD2. Per germline, CDR1 MGHRA and CDR2 YSYEKL. The CDR3 covers 16 residues. V trimming: 5 bases; J trimming: 11 bases; junction bases outside the gene matches: 11. CDR3 residues: CASSEYAGTSGGQQFF. The DNA of the CDR3 is TGCGCCAGCAGCGAGTACGCCGGGACTAGCGGGGGCCAGCAGTTCTTC.

This clonotype was detected ten times or more. This chain joins TRBV2 and TRBJ1-1; no definite D call. The CDR3 spans 13 residues. Trimming shortened V by 4 bases and J by 5 bases, and 11 bases separated the two germline ends. Germline CDR1 and CDR2: SNHLY and FYNNEI. In nucleotides, the CDR3 is TGTGCCAGCAGTGGAGTCAGGTCGACTGAAGCTTTCTTT. This codes for CASSGVRSTEAFF.

This clonotype has at least ten counts. The chain recombines TRBV6-5 with TRBJ2-7, with 9 bases lining up with TRBD2. The CDR3 totals 15 residues. Germline V gene data show CDR1 as MNHEY and CDR2 as SVGAGI. Germline trimming cut 2 bases from V and 3 bases from J; bases unmatched to any gene: 5. DNA for the CDR3: TGTGCCAGCAGTTACGGTTCAGCGGGAGGCTACGAGCAGTACTTC. Translating it yields CASSYGSAGGYEQYF.

There are a few counts of this clonotype. V gene TRBV19 combines with J gene TRBJ2-2; D may be TRBD1 or TRBD2 (6 bases each). CDR3 length: 14 residues. Trimming took 8 bases from V and 6 from J, leaving 16 bases between them. Germline CDR1 LNHDA, CDR2 SQIVND (reference sequence). The CDR3: CASFGSRGPGELFF. For the CDR3, the DNA is TGTGCCAGTTTCGGATCTCGGGGGCCCGGGGAGCTGTTTTTT.

There are a few counts of this clonotype. The gene calls are TRBV6-2 or TRBV6-3 and TRBJ2-7; 7 bases agree with TRBD2. V dropped 5 bases and J dropped 3; count of bases not matched to a gene: 10. Germline values: CDR1 MNHEY, CDR2 SVGEGT. The CDR3 runs 15 residues. The CDR3 DNA sequence: TGTGCCAGCAGTACCGGCGGCAGGGAGGGCTACGAGCAGTACTTC. Translating gives CASSTGGREGYEQYF.

As regards this clonotype: This is likely a read error, given that the CDR3 carries no conserved phenylalanine or tryptophan at its end. This chain links TRBV20-1 with TRBJ2-7; D may match TRBD1 or TRBD2 (6 bases each). The V end lost 3 bases, the J end lost 4 bases, and 19 bases lay between the germline ends. Per the germline V gene, CDR1 is DFQATT and CDR2 is SNEGSKA (reference sequence). The CDR3 length is 15 residues. The CDR3 protein is CSARGTSRGPYEQYS. The CDR3 DNA sequence: TGCAGTGCTAGGGGAACTAGCAGGGGACCTTACGAGCAGTACTCC.

This clonotype was picked up a small number of times. J is TRBJ2-6 and V is TRBV4-3; tentatively, D is TRBD1 or TRBD2 (5 bases each). This CDR3 is built from 14 residues. Trimming stripped 3 bases from V and 3 bases from J, with 6 bases between. Germline V lookup: CDR1 LGHNA, CDR2 YSLEER. The CDR3 DNA follows: TGCGCCAGCAGCCAGGGGGTTGGGGCCAACGTCCTGACTTTC. It yields the protein CASSQGVGANVLTF.

This clonotype has a single count. The J gene is TRBJ2-7, the V gene TRBV27, with D tentatively TRBD1 or TRBD2 (5 bases each). Germline V lookup: CDR1 MNHEY, CDR2 SMNVEV (reference sequence). Trimming cost V 5 bases and J 3 bases, with 17 bases left between them. The CDR3 sequence is 15 residues long. CDR3 sequence (DNA): TGTGCCAGCAGTGCCCCCGGGGCCCTTTTCTACGAGCAGTACTTC. As protein: CASSAPGALFYEQYF.

This clonotype was seen more than once but under ten times. This chain connects TRBV6-1 to TRBJ2-1, with TRBD2 matching over 10 bases. Germline CDR1 MNHNS, CDR2 SASEGT. The trim removed 8 bases at V and 5 bases at J, leaving 18 bases unmatched. The CDR3 covers 18 residues. The DNA of the CDR3 is TGTGCCAGCTTCGGTCTAGCGGGGGATCCCAAGACACACAATGAGCAGTTCTTC. Its protein product is CASFGLAGDPKTHNEQFF.

On this clonotype: A read error may be the cause here, since a much bigger clone is one base away. V usage is TRBV28 and J usage is TRBJ2-5, with D hard to call. The CDR3 runs 16 residues. CDR1 and CDR2 (germline): MDHEN, SYDVKM. CDR3 DNA: TGTGCCAGCAGTTCCCCAGTTTCCGTCTCGCAAGAGACCCGGTACTTC. The encoded protein is CASSSPVSVSQETRYF.

This clonotype was observed a handful of times. The chain carries TRBV27 and TRBJ2-3; 7 nucleotides agree with TRBD2. Germline trimming cut 4 bases from V and 6 bases from J; bases unmatched to any gene: 4. Germline V gene sequence: CDR1 MNHEY, CDR2 SMNVEV (reference sequence). The CDR3 runs to 13 residues. The CDR3 region is CASSSGLVDTQYF. The CDR3 nucleotides are TGTGCCAGCAGTTCAGGACTAGTGGATACGCAGTATTTT.

Details on this clonotype: This CDR3 is missing its conserved last phenylalanine or tryptophan, likely due to a read error. J is TRBJ2-7 and V is TRBV4-3; 8 bases are shared with TRBD1. V trimming: 4 bases; J trimming: 4 bases; junction bases outside the gene matches: 3. The CDR3 sequence is 13 residues long. Germline loops: CDR1 LGHNA, CDR2 YSLEER. The DNA of the CDR3 is TGCGCCAGCAGCCTGGACAGGGTGTACGAGCAGTACCTC. It specifies CASSLDRVYEQYL.

At least ten counts were recorded for this clonotype. The V gene is TRBV12-3 or TRBV12-4, the J gene TRBJ2-2; possible D gene TRBD1, 6 bases. The CDR3 is made up of 14 amino acids. V lost 6 bases to trimming and J lost 7 bases, with 15 bases between them. CDR3 protein: CASSPDSSGGELFF. The DNA of the CDR3 is TGTGCCAGCAGCCCGGACAGTTCCGGCGGGGAGCTGTTTTTT.

This clonotype was observed at least ten times. The chain is built from TRBV7-8 and TRBJ2-5; TRBD2 agrees at 11 bases. The ends lost 5 bases at V and 1 base at J; junction bases unmatched: 9. There are 17 residues in the CDR3. Per the germline V gene, CDR1 is SGHVS and CDR2 is FQNEAQ. CDR3 sequence (DNA): TGTGCCAGCAGCCCGTTTTCCGGGACTAGCGGCCAAGAGACCCAGTACTTC. Translating gives CASSPFSGTSGQETQYF.

V gene TRBV7-2 combines with J gene TRBJ2-5, with D unresolved. This CDR3 contains 14 residues. The ends were cut back, 2 bases at V and 2 bases at J, with 9 bases in the middle. Germline V CDR1 and CDR2: SGHTA, FQGNSA. The DNA for the CDR3 is TGTGCCAGCAGCTTATTTCCAGTACAAGAGACCCAGTACTTC. Translating it yields CASSLFPVQETQYF.

With respect to this clonotype: A single base separates this from a much larger clone, so it may be a read error. The chain has TRBV5-1 and TRBJ2-6, with D possibly being TRBD1 (5 bases). This CDR3 comprises 19 residues. The germline gives CDR1 SGHRS, CDR2 YFSETQ. Written as DNA, the CDR3 is TGCGCCAGCAGCTTGGCCCAGGTCATATTGGCCTCTGGGGCCACCGTCCTGACTTTC. Amino acid sequence: CASSLAQVILASGATVLTF.

V usage is TRBV20-1 and J usage is TRBJ1-2, with D hard to call. This CDR3 region has 15 residues. V lost 8 bases and J lost 1, with 20 bases in between. Looked up from germline, CDR1 is DFQATT and CDR2 is SNEGSKA (reference sequence). The CDR3 nucleotides read TGCAGTTTGATCGGTTTCGGGGATATTAACTATGGCTACACCTTC. The encoded protein is CSLIGFGDINYGYTF.

This clonotype was picked up one time. Being one base from a much bigger clone, this may be a read error. V gene TRBV7-9 combines with J gene TRBJ2-5; 7 bases line up with TRBD1. Trimming at V came to 8 bases and at J to 11 bases, leaving 14 bases not matched to a gene. Germline CDR1 SEHNR, CDR2 FQNEAQ (reference sequence). The CDR3 runs 13 residues. The CDR3 DNA sequence: TGTGCCAGCGGTAGGGACAGCCCGAGTCGGCAGTACTTC. Translation: CASGRDSPSRQYF. Full variable domain (outside the CDR3, taken from reference TRBV7-9 and TRBJ2-5): DTGVSQNPRHKITKRGQNVTFRCDPISEHNRLYWYRQTLGQGPEFLTYFQNEAQLEKSRLLSDRFSAERPKGSFSTLEIQRTEQGDSAMYLCASGRDSPSRQYFGPGTRLLVL.

Regarding this clonotype: The CDR3 does not end in the conserved phenylalanine or tryptophan, so this is likely a read error. No DNA is shown, since the ends of the CDR3 on it are uncertain; the CDR3 is the one TCRdb lists. The chain uses TRBV6-5 and TRBJ2-7; TRBD2 is taken as the D call from the table, unchecked against the DNA. The CDR3 adds up to 9 amino acids, both ends counted. CDR1 is MNHEY, CDR2 SVGAGI, per germline. The CDR3 spells CASSYSEGR.